The entry that follows covers one T cell receptor beta chain sequence. Its antigen is undetermined. This specimen belongs to a study of cytomegalovirus exposure and HLA in healthy donors. The study, taken as a whole, reports: It was assumed in the presence/absence analyses that sequencing depth was roughly uniform across donors. According to reports, the classifier identified cytomegalovirus status with high specificity and sensitivity.

Vbeta (60) and Jbeta (13) primers were used in the PCR. TCRdb's copy holds only in-frame clones and misses some; the assay was immunoSEQ multiplex PCR. Among 100,000 to 150,000 clones listed, about four fifths were seen once. There are 13 residues in the CDR3. The germline CDR1 and CDR2 sequences are LNHNV and YYDKDF (reference sequence). Trimming removed 5 bases at V and 10 bases at J, with 12 bases between. V is TRBV15 and J is TRBJ1-6, with unresolved D. The source of this sequence is a human donor in good health. Material: PBMCs. The CDR3 bases are TGTGCCACCAGCGAGGCTTCAAGGTCACCCCTCCACTTT. It translates to CATSEASRSPLHF.